A selection of T cell receptor beta chains follows, all from one sample in a study of persistence of HIV-infected CD4 T cells. These receptors have no known antigen. The repertoire was sequenced with immunoSEQ multiplex PCR; TCRdb's copy has only in-frame clones and lacks some. The sample shows about 45,000 clones, roughly 90% of them seen only once. The sequencing used CD4+ T cells sorted from PBMCs after roughly 17-hour stimulation, collected from a patient who received antiretroviral therapy. The source is an adult woman with HIV who was CMV-seropositive. The CDR3 runs from the conserved cysteine through the conserved F or W. Fields, in order: J gene, D gene, V gene, clone size, CDR3 DNA, CDR3 protein. The D gene is left open where the match is weak. A row's size may be missing; if present it is once, few, many or a size class.

TRBJ1-1	NA	TRBV29-1	once	TGCAGCGGTGGAGGGCGTGGGGGAACTGAAGCTTTCTTT	CSGGGRGGTEAFF
TRBJ2-3	TRBD2	TRBV4-2	NA	TGTGCCAGCAGCCAAGTCCTTGCGGGGGGGGAGTATTTT	CASSQVLAGGEYF
TRBJ1-1	NA	TRBV30	few	TGTGCCTGGAGGGCCGTGGGACATGCTAACACTGAAGCTTTCTTT	CAWRAVGHANTEAFF
TRBJ2-2	NA	TRBV6-5	NA	TGTGCCAGCAGTTACGGGCGGGGATACACCGGGGAGCTGTTTTTT	CASSYGRGYTGELFF
TRBJ1-6	TRBD1	TRBV6-5	few	TGTGCCAGCAGTAGGGACAGTAATAATTCACCCCTCCACTTT	CASSRDSNNSPLHF
TRBJ1-5	NA	TRBV28	NA	TGTGCCAGCAGTTGGAGGGTTGTAGGTAATCAGCCCCAGCATTTT	CASSWRVVGNQPQHF
TRBJ1-5	NA	TRBV12-3/TRBV12-4	NA	TGTGCCAGCAGCTCAGGGTTCAATCAGCCCCAGCATTTT	CASSSGFNQPQHF
TRBJ1-4	TRBD1	TRBV5-1	NA	TGCGCCAGCAGCCTAGGGGGCGTTGCAACTAATGAAAAACTGTTTTTT	CASSLGGVATNEKLFF
TRBJ2-5	NA	TRBV19	NA	TGTGCCAGTAGCCAGCTAGAGAAAGAGACCCAGTACTTC	CASSQLEKETQYF
TRBJ2-2	NA	TRBV19	NA	TGTGCCAGTAGTATACATTCAAACACCGGGGAGCTGTTTTTT	CASSIHSNTGELFF
TRBJ2-7	NA	TRBV13	NA	TGTGCCAGCAGCTCCCCCTTAGGGGGTAAGGCTCCCGAGCAGTACTTC	CASSSPLGGKAPEQYF
TRBJ1-5	NA	TRBV2	NA	TGTGCCAGCAGGAGAGACAGTAATCAGCCCCAGCATTTT	CASRRDSNQPQHF
TRBJ2-1	NA	TRBV5-1	NA	TGCGCCAGCAGCTTGGCCGGGGACGCCTACAATGAGCAGTTCTTC	CASSLAGDAYNEQFF
TRBJ1-1	NA	TRBV10-1	NA	TGCGCCAGCAGTTCGCCGGACAGCGCCCATGAAGCTTTCTTT	CASSSPDSAHEAFF
TRBJ2-7	TRBD1	TRBV6-4	NA	TGTGCCAGCAGTCCGGGACAGGGAATAGGCGAGCAGTACTTC	CASSPGQGIGEQYF
TRBJ2-2	TRBD2	TRBV9	once	TGTGCCAGCAGCGTAGGGGGGGGCACCGGGGAGCTGTTTTTT	CASSVGGGTGELFF
TRBJ2-1	NA	TRBV19	NA	TGTGCCAGTAGTGGGGGGAACAATGAGCAGTTCTTC	CASSGGNNEQFF
TRBJ2-7	TRBD2	TRBV5-1	NA	TGCGCCAGCAGCCACCCAAAGGGAGCGGGGGGTTCCTACGAGCAGTACTTC	CASSHPKGAGGSYEQYF
TRBJ2-5	TRBD2	TRBV10-2	NA	TGCGCCAGCAGAGCGGGGGGATGGAAGACCCAGTACTTC	CASRAGGWKTQYF
TRBJ1-4	NA	TRBV5-1	NA	TGCGCCAGCAGAGGGACTGCAACTAATGAAAAACTGTTTTTT	CASRGTATNEKLFF
TRBJ1-1	NA	TRBV5-1	NA	TGCGCCAGCGGGTTTTCAGGGAACACTGAAGCTTTCTTT	CASGFSGNTEAFF
TRBJ2-6	NA	TRBV27	NA	TGTGCCAGCAGTGACACAGGGTCTGGGGCCAACGTCCTGACTTTC	CASSDTGSGANVLTF
TRBJ2-1	TRBD2	TRBV3-1/TRBV3-2	NA	TGTGCCAGCAGCCCGCCGGGACTAGCGGGGGACAATGAGCAGTTCTTC	CASSPPGLAGDNEQFF
TRBJ1-4	TRBD1	TRBV30	NA	TGTGCCTGCCTCCATAGGGGGCAGAATGAAAAACTGTTTTTT	CACLHRGQNEKLFF
TRBJ1-5	NA	TRBV27	NA	TGTGCCAGCAGTCCTCATTTTGGGGGAAGCAATCAGCCCCAGCATTTT	CASSPHFGGSNQPQHF
TRBJ1-5	NA	TRBV18	NA	TGTGCCAGCTCACCAGGGGGCCGCAATCAGCCCCAGCATTTT	CASSPGGRNQPQHF
TRBJ1-2	NA	TRBV19	NA	TGTGCCAGTAGTATTGGGGGCAGAAACTATGGCTACACCTTC	CASSIGGRNYGYTF
TRBJ1-1	NA	TRBV5-1	NA	TGCGCCAGCAGCTTGGTGGTTGCAGGTGGGAGGACTGAAGCTTTCTTT	CASSLVVAGGRTEAFF
TRBJ1-2	NA	TRBV4-2	NA	TGTGCCAGCAGCCAAATGGACGGCGGGCCTGGCTACACCTTC	CASSQMDGGPGYTF
TRBJ2-1	NA	TRBV29-1	NA	TGCAGCGTTGAACGACAGTACAATGAGCAGTTCTTC	CSVERQYNEQFF
TRBJ2-5	NA	TRBV4-1	NA	TGCGCCAGCAGCCAAGATTTCAGGATGCAAGAGACCCAGTACTTC	CASSQDFRMQETQYF
TRBJ1-1	NA	TRBV30	few	TGTGCCTGGAGTGTAAAGGGTAACACTGAAGCTTTCTTT	CAWSVKGNTEAFF
TRBJ2-7	TRBD2	TRBV3-1/TRBV3-2	few	TGTGCCAGCAGCCCCGGGACTAGCGGGGGGCCCCACTTC	CASSPGTSGGPHF
TRBJ2-7	TRBD1	TRBV6-5	NA	TGTGCCAGCAGTTCCGACAGGGCACCCTACGAGCAGTACTTC	CASSSDRAPYEQYF
TRBJ1-2	TRBD1	TRBV12-5	NA	TGTGCTAGTGGTTTGGGACTCAGGGGGGGCTATGGCTACACCTTC	CASGLGLRGGYGYTF
TRBJ1-1	NA	TRBV4-2	medium-sized	TGTGCCAGCAGCCAAGACGTGGGAATTGGGGCTTTCTTT	CASSQDVGIGAFF
TRBJ1-1	NA	TRBV7-3	NA	TGTGCCAGCAGCCTTTCCCCGGGGGCAGGCACTGAAGCTTTCTTT	CASSLSPGAGTEAFF
TRBJ1-3	NA	TRBV4-1	once	TGCGCCAGCAGCCAATTTAGCTCTGGAAACACCATATATTTT	CASSQFSSGNTIYF
TRBJ2-7	TRBD1	TRBV11-3	NA	TGTGCCAGCAGCCAACGTTCGGGACAGGGCTACGAGCAGTACTTC	CASSQRSGQGYEQYF
TRBJ2-7	TRBD1	TRBV19	NA	TGTGCCAGTAGATGGGACAGTTCCTCCTACGAGCAGTACTTC	CASRWDSSSYEQYF